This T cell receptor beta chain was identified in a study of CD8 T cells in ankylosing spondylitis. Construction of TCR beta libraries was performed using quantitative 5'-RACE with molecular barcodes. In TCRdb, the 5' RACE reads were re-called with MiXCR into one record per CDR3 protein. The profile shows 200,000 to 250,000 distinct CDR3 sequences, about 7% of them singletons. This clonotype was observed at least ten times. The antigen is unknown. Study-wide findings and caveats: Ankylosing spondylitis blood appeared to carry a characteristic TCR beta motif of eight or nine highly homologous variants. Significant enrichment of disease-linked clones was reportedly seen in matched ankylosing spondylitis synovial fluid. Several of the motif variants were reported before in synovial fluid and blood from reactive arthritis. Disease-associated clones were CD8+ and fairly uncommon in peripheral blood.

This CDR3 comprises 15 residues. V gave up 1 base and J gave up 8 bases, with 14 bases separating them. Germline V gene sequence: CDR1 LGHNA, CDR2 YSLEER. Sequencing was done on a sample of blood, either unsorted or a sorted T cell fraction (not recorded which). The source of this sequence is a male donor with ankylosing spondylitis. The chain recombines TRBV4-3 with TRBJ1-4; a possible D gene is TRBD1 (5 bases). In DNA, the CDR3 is TGCGCCAGCAGCCAAGCGCAAGGGGTCGGGGAAAAACTGTTTTTT. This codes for CASSQAQGVGEKLFF.